The clone carrying this T cell receptor (beta chain) was detected once. This sample was included in a study of blood T cell repertoires in COVID-19. The method was immunoSEQ multiplex PCR; TCRdb's version includes in-frame clones alone and lacks a portion of them. The repertoire has fewer than 200,000 clones, about 80% of them found once; the top ten carry 11%. The CDR3 extends over 12 amino acids. The V end was cut by 3 bases, the J end by 4 bases, with 6 bases between. This TCR came from a man between 65 and 85 years old with active or convalescent COVID-19. Input material: peripheral blood. V usage is TRBV12-3 or TRBV12-4 and J usage is TRBJ1-2; D gene unclear. The CDR3 nucleotides are TGTGCCAGCAGTTTGAGTAGCTATGGCTACACCTTC. It is translated as CASSLSSYGYTF.